Listed below are T cell receptor beta chains from one sample, sequenced in a study of T cells in Graves' hyperthyroidism and ophthalmopathy. TCRdb reprocessed the multiplex PCR reads via MiXCR and lists one record per CDR3 protein. The data contain 620,000 or so distinct CDR3 sequences, roughly 15% of them singletons. The material sequenced was blood. The source of these receptors is a woman aged 50 to 60 with Graves' ophthalmopathy. Each CDR3 is given with its conserved first and last residue. Size is omitted from some rows. Given values are once, few, many or a class for expanded clones.

V	size	J	CDR3
TRBV6-1	-	TRBJ2-7	CASSVTGTSGRGSYEQYF
TRBV20-1	many	TRBJ2-3	CSAPREDGTDTQYF
TRBV27	many	TRBJ1-5	CASSTQRGNQPQHF
TRBV6-1	many	TRBJ2-7	CASSKIIPGQRYEQYF
TRBV13	many	TRBJ2-2	CASSLWQTRPNTGELFF
TRBV29-1	-	TRBJ1-1	CSVEGLSRTVEAFF
TRBV15	few	TRBJ1-3	CATSRAGPRTSSSGNTIYF
TRBV28	many	TRBJ2-7	CASSLPPIDRGTRRQYF
TRBV4-3	-	TRBJ1-6	CASSQEPGGPYNSPLHF
TRBV3-1	-	TRBJ1-5	CASSRQPNQPPHF
TRBV28	-	TRBJ2-1	CASSLNSGRAWYNEQFF
TRBV20-1	many	TRBJ2-1	CSARDFSGGAGEQFF
TRBV20-1	many	TRBJ1-2	CSARVRQGAYGYTF
TRBV28	many	TRBJ2-7	CASSLGLEQYF
TRBV5-8	-	TRBJ1-6	CASSLGGRAASPLHF
TRBV20-1	-	TRBJ1-4	CSASAGQENEKLFF
TRBV30	many	TRBJ1-1	CAWSFRLNTEAFF
TRBV28	many	TRBJ2-3	CASSLWGRDTDTQYF
TRBV28	many	TRBJ2-3	CASSEGEEGTDTQYF
TRBV20-1	many	TRBJ2-1	CSALGEPWNEQFF
TRBV12-5	-	TRBJ2-3	CASKLADTQYF
TRBV6-6	many	TRBJ1-1	CASSYSWQVNTEAFF
TRBV15	few	TRBJ2-5	CATSRVRPTKGTQYF
TRBV29-1	-	TRBJ2-1	CSVEDLGEGVYNEQFF
TRBV13	few	TRBJ2-7	CASASGSRLARTYEQYF
TRBV4-3	-	TRBJ2-2	CASSQAWTSSDTGELFF
TRBV11-1	many	TRBJ2-7	CASSPRTGHYEQYF
TRBV19	-	TRBJ2-2	CASRSPGTSGRGGELFF
TRBV28	many	TRBJ2-7	CASSLSHFSYEQYF
TRBV6-1	many	TRBJ2-1	CASSDRTGLGYNEQFF
TRBV24-1	-	TRBJ2-5	CATSDSLTQYQETQYF
TRBV28	many	TRBJ2-7	CASTGLADAYEQYF
TRBV7-9	many	TRBJ2-7	CASSLRTDLTYEQYF
TRBV12-3/TRBV12-4	many	TRBJ1-2	CASRRDYGYTF
TRBV10-3	-	TRBJ1-3	CAINRGLGNTIYF
TRBV29-1	many	TRBJ2-2	CSVEGAVPTGELFF
TRBV9	few	TRBJ2-1	CASSVASGSLNEQFF
TRBV27	many	TRBJ1-2	CASSSPRGRGRGGYTF
TRBV28	many	TRBJ1-2	CASSSQGDDGYTF
TRBV7-9	many	TRBJ2-7	CASSVDAAYEQYF
TRBV19	-	TRBJ1-2	CASSVDGTPGGTF
TRBV20-1	few	TRBJ2-1	CSARDLASGMGNEQFF
TRBV2	many	TRBJ2-1	CASRVQGSSYNEQFF
TRBV20-1	many	TRBJ2-1	CSPSREWSYNEQFF
TRBV28	many	TRBJ2-4	CASKTGQGVSKNIQYF
TRBV5-8	few	TRBJ1-6	CASSYGPMSSYNSPLHF
TRBV25-1	many	TRBJ1-2	CASSERSGGYGYTF